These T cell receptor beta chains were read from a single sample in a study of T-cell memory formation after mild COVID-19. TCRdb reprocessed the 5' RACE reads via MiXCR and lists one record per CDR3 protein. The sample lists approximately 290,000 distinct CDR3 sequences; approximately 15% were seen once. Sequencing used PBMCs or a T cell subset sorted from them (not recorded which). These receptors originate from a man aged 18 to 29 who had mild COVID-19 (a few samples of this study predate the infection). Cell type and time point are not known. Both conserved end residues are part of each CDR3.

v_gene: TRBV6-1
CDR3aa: CASSEYKTNEQYF

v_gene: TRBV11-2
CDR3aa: CASTHLGDRGLGGELFF

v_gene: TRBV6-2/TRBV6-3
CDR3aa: CASRPGQANYGYTF

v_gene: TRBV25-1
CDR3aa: CASQNAGPPNTDTQYF

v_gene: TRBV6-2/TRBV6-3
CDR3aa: CASSYQDENTEAFF

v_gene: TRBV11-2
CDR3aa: CASSIHPSGGPYNEQFF

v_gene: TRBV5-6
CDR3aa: CASSPDRDRTQETQYF

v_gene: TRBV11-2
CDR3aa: CASSRNPKGLSGNTIYF

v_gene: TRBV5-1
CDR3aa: CASSLVGSDYGYTF

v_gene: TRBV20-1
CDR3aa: CMGTSGGPGTDTQYF

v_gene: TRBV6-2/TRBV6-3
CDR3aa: CASSWGGQGQEGLSTDTQYF

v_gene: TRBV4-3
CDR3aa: CASSQTSSGLNTQYF

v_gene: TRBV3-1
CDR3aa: CASSQLEDWRGGEQYF

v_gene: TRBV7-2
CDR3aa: CASSTYRDEKLFF

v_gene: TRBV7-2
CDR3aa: CASGPGGRVGELFF

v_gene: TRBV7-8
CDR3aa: CASSLAARRSNYGYTF

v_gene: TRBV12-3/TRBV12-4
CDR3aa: CASSAGGNQPQHF

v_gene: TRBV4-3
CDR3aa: CASSQEQGATLNAGELFF